This T cell receptor (beta chain) was retrieved from a study of cytomegalovirus exposure and HLA in healthy donors. Study summary: The roughly 110 validation repertoires were produced on the same platform as the approximately 670 repertoires of the first cohort. This was reported in a later analysis.

Study-wide points: TCR beta chains numbering under 200 were designated cytomegalovirus-associated. Testing in vitro showed three CMV-associated chains specific for CMV antigens. Reports credit the classifier with highly specific, highly sensitive diagnosis of cytomegalovirus status.

Assay used: immunoSEQ multiplex PCR; TCRdb lists only in-frame clones, some missing. Here the sample spans 260,000 or so clones, around nine tenths being singletons. Regarding this clone: Its cognate antigen is unknown.

The receptor was derived from a man aged 18 to 30 in good health and CMV-seronegative. The material sequenced was PBMCs.

The CDR3 DNA reads TGTGCCAGCAGTTACTCTGCGGTAGCGAACACCGGGGAGCTGTTTTTT. It codes for CASSYSAVANTGELFF. V gene TRBV6-5 combines with J gene TRBJ2-2; D remains unclear. Germline V gene lookup returns CDR1 MNHEY and CDR2 SVGAGI. The V end was cut by 0 bases, the J end by 0 bases, with 8 bases between. CDR3 length: 16 residues.